This T cell receptor beta chain was observed in a study of neurological immune-mediated disorders. Looking at the study overall: The disease course was relapsing-remitting in 31 and secondary progressive in about 9% of the 34 multiple sclerosis patients.

This clonotype was counted at least ten times. One entry per CDR3 protein results from TCRdb running MiXCR on the 5' RACE reads. The data contain more than 45,000 distinct CDR3 sequences, about 2.5% of them singletons. This TCR was recovered from a man aged 50 or older with multiple sclerosis. The sequencing input was PBMCs.

CDR3 nucleotide sequence: TGTGCCAGCAGCTCCGTGGGGGGTTTGAATTCACCCCTCCACTTT. Encoded protein: CASSSVGGLNSPLHF. V gene TRBV7-6 combines with J gene TRBJ1-6; D is possibly TRBD1 (5 bases). CDR3 size: 15 residues. The V end was cut by 4 bases, the J end by 7 bases, with 14 bases between. Germline CDR1 SGHVS, CDR2 FNYEAQ.